This T cell receptor beta chain appears in the sequencing data of a study of T-cell memory formation after mild COVID-19. TCRdb re-called the 5' RACE reads through MiXCR, storing one row per CDR3 protein. The sample lists about 500,000 distinct CDR3 sequences, about a fifth occurring once. Comment on this clonotype: Its antigen is still unknown.

Findings of the study overall: Pre-infection memory held some responding clones, suggesting pre-existing cross-reactive T cells responded.

The source material was PBMCs or a T cell subset sorted from them (not recorded which). This clonotype was sampled from an adult woman who had mild COVID-19 (a few samples of this study predate the infection). Cell type and time point are not known.

CDR3 nucleotides: TGCAGTGCTAGAGATCCGGCTAGCCCACTAGATACGCAGTATTTT. Its translation: CSARDPASPLDTQYF. The V gene is TRBV20-1, the J gene TRBJ2-3; TRBD2 is a possible D gene (5 bases). Germline V gene lookup returns CDR1 DFQATT and CDR2 SNEGSKA (reference sequence). This CDR3 comprises 15 residues. Trimming removed 0 bases from V and 5 bases from J, with 15 bases in between.